These 13 T cell receptor beta chains were sequenced from one sample in a study of T cells in Graves' hyperthyroidism and ophthalmopathy. There were TCR beta CDR3 regions amplified from RNA transcripts. The HTBI primer set drove a first-round RT-PCR of the TCR CDR3. TCRdb used MiXCR to reprocess the multiplex PCR reads, holding one entry per CDR3 protein. The table shows under 600,000 distinct CDR3 sequences, with approximately 15% occurring only once. Sequencing used blood. Receptor source: a woman in her thirties or forties with Graves' ophthalmopathy.

The CDR3: CASSQTGGPFGEQFF. The CDR3 DNA is TGTGCCAGCAGTCAGACTGGGGGCCCATTCGGTGAGCAGTTCTTC. The chain joins TRBV28 to TRBJ2-1; D is perhaps TRBD1 (6 bases). The CDR3 contains 15 residues. The germline V gene has CDR1 MDHEN and CDR2 SYDVKM. The ends were cut back, 5 bases at V and 9 bases at J, with 20 bases in the middle.

This clonotype was observed at least ten times. V gene TRBV7-2 combines with J gene TRBJ1-2, with 8 positions matching TRBD1. J lost 8 bases, V lost 1 base, and 6 bases had no gene match. The CDR3 length is 14 residues. Germline assignment: CDR1 SGHTA and CDR2 FQGNSA. Here the CDR3 DNA reads TGTGCCAGCAGCTTAGTCCAGGGGGCGAGCGGCTACACCTTC. This encodes CASSLVQGASGYTF.

This chain uses TRBV19 with TRBJ1-1, with no clear D. Trimming removed 7 bases at V and 7 bases at J, with 10 bases between. CDR1 is LNHDA and CDR2 is SQIVND in the germline V gene (reference sequence). CDR3 size: 11 residues. This chain's CDR3 is CASKLAVEAFF. The CDR3 DNA is TGTGCCAGTAAATTGGCCGTTGAAGCTTTCTTT.

This clonotype showed up just a few times. V is TRBV4-1 and J is TRBJ1-2, with D possibly matching TRBD1 (6 bases). The CDR3 spans 15 residues. CDR1 and CDR2 from the germline V gene are MGHRA and YSYEKL. The V gene lost 1 base and the J gene lost 8 bases, with 17 bases spanning the gap. The CDR3 sequence is CASSQVGAGALGYTF. Written as DNA, the CDR3 is TGCGCCAGCAGCCAAGTCGGGGCAGGGGCACTCGGCTACACCTTC.

This sequence joins TRBV2 and TRBJ2-1; 7 bases are a match to TRBD2. J was trimmed by 0 bases and V by 6 bases; bases with no gene match: 5. Germline V lookup: CDR1 SNHLY, CDR2 FYNNEI. The CDR3 has 15 residues. DNA for the CDR3: TGTGCCAGCAGACTCGGACTAGGCTCCTACAATGAGCAGTTCTTC. Its protein product is CASRLGLGSYNEQFF. Complete variable domain (other parts from reference TRBV2 and TRBJ2-1): EPEVTQTPSHQVTQMGQEVILRCVPISNHLYFYWYRQILGQKVEFLVSFYNNEISEKSEIFDDQFSVERPDGSNFTLKIRSTKLEDSAMYFCASRLGLGSYNEQFFGPGTRLTVL.

This clonotype was counted ten times or more. J is TRBJ2-3 and V is TRBV2, with D possibly being TRBD2 (5 bases). The CDR3 loop spans 14 amino acids. CDR1 is SNHLY, CDR2 FYNNEI, per germline. V lost 7 bases and J 0 bases, leaving 11 bases between the germline ends. CDR3 in amino acids: CASKTIPSTDTQYF. The CDR3 nucleotides are TGTGCCAGCAAGACTATTCCTAGCACAGATACGCAGTATTTT. Complete variable domain (other parts from reference TRBV2 and TRBJ2-3): EPEVTQTPSHQVTQMGQEVILRCVPISNHLYFYWYRQILGQKVEFLVSFYNNEISEKSEIFDDQFSVERPDGSNFTLKIRSTKLEDSAMYFCASKTIPSTDTQYFGPGTRLTVL.

This clonotype was observed at least ten times. CDR3 amino acids: CASSLEGTTLSLDTQYF. In nucleotides, the CDR3 is TGTGCCAGCAGCTTAGAAGGGACTACCCTCTCACTAGATACGCAGTATTTT. This chain uses TRBV11-2 with TRBJ2-3; 7 nucleotides agree with TRBD2. This CDR3 is 17 amino acids long. The germline gives CDR1 SGHAT, CDR2 FQNNGV. V lost 0 bases, J lost 5 bases, and 11 bases stayed unmatched.

The genes are TRBV6-5 and TRBJ2-3; 8 nucleotides agree with TRBD1. CDR1 MNHEY and CDR2 SVGAGI come from the germline V gene. The CDR3 has 15 residues. V dropped 4 bases and J dropped 4; count of bases not matched to a gene: 7. The CDR3 spells CASSSRQGKADTQYF. The CDR3 bases are TGTGCCAGCAGTTCCCGACAGGGGAAGGCAGATACGCAGTATTTT.

The chain is built from TRBV6-2 or TRBV6-3 and TRBJ1-4; D is perhaps TRBD1 (6 bases). There are 12 residues in the CDR3. Germline CDR1 reads MNHEY; CDR2 reads SVGEGT. Trimming cost V 6 bases and J 7 bases, with 9 bases left between them. The CDR3 coding sequence is TGTGCCAGCAGCAAGGGGGGTGAAAAACTGTTTTTT. It yields the protein CASSKGGEKLFF.

The chain has TRBV5-1 and TRBJ2-7; TRBD2 aligns across 15 bases. This CDR3 spans 17 amino acids. V trimming: 4 bases; J trimming: 6 bases; junction bases outside the gene matches: 11. Germline CDR1 is SGHRS and CDR2 is YFSETQ. CDR3: CASSPGLAGGPSGEQYF. As DNA, the CDR3 is TGCGCCAGCAGCCCAGGACTAGCGGGAGGGCCGTCCGGCGAGCAGTACTTC.

This clonotype was counted at least ten times. The chain uses TRBV18 and TRBJ2-5; maybe TRBD1 (6 bases). The CDR3 extends over 12 amino acids. Deletions cut 3 bases from V and 8 bases from J, with 10 bases between. CDR1 KGHSH and CDR2 LQKENI come from the germline V gene. The CDR3 DNA is TGTGCCAGCTCACCTTCGACAGGAACCCAGTACTTC. Translating it yields CASSPSTGTQYF.

There are many counts of this clonotype. The rearrangement joins TRBV6-1 to TRBJ2-7, with D unresolved. The CDR3 is 11 residues long. Deletions cut 7 bases from V and 4 bases from J, with 8 bases between. Germline CDR1 MNHNS, CDR2 SASEGT. The CDR3 is CASIRHYEQYF. The DNA for the CDR3 is TGTGCCAGCATTCGGCATTACGAGCAGTACTTC.

CDR3 protein: CSALPTAKGNEQFF. The CDR3 DNA reads TGCAGTGCTTTACCCACAGCGAAAGGAAATGAGCAGTTCTTC. This chain joins TRBV20-1 and TRBJ2-1, with D unresolved. CDR1 is DFQATT and CDR2 is SNEGSKA in the germline V gene (reference sequence). The V gene lost 5 bases and the J gene lost 7 bases, with 18 bases spanning the gap. The CDR3 covers 14 residues.